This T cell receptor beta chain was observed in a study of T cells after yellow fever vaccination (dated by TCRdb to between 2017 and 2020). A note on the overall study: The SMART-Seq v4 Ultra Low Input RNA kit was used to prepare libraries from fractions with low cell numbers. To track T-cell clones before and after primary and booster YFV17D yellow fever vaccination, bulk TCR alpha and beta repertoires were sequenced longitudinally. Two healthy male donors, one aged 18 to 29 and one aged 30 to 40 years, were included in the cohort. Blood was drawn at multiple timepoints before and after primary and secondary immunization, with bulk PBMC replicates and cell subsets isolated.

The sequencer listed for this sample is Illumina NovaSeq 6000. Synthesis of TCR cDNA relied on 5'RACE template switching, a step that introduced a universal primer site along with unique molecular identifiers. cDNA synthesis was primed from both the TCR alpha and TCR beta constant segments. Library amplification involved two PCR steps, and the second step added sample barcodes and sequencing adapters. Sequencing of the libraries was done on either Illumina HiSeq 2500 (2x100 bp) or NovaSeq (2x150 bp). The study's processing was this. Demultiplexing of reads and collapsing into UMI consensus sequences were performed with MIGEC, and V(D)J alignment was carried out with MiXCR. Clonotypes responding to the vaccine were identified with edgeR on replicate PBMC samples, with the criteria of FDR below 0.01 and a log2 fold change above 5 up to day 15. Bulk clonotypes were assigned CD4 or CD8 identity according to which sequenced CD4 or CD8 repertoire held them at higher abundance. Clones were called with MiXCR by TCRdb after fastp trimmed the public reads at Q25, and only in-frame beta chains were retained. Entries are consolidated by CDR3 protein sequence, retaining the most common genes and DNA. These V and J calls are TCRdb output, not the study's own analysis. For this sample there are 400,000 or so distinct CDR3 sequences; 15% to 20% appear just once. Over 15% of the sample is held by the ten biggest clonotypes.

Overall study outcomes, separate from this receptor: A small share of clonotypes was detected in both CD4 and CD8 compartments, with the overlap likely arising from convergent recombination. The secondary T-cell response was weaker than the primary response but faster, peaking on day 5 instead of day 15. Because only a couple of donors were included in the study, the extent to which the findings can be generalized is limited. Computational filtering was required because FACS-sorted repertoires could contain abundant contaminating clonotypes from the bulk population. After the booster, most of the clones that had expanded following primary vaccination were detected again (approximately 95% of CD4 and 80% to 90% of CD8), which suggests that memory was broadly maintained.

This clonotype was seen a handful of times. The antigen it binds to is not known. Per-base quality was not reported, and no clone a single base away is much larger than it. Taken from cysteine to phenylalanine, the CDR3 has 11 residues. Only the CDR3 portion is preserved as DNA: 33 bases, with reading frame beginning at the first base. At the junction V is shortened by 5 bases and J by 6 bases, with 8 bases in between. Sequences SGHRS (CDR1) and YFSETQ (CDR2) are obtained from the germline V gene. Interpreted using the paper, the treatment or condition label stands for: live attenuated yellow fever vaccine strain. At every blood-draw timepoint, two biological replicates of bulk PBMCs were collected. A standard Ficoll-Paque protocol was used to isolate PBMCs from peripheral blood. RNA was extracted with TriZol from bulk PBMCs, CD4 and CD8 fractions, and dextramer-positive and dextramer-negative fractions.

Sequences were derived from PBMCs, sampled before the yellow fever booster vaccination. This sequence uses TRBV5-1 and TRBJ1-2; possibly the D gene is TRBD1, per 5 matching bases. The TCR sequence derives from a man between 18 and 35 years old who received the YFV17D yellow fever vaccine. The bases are TGCGCCAGCAGAAGGACACATGGCTACACCTTC. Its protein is CASRRTHGYTF.